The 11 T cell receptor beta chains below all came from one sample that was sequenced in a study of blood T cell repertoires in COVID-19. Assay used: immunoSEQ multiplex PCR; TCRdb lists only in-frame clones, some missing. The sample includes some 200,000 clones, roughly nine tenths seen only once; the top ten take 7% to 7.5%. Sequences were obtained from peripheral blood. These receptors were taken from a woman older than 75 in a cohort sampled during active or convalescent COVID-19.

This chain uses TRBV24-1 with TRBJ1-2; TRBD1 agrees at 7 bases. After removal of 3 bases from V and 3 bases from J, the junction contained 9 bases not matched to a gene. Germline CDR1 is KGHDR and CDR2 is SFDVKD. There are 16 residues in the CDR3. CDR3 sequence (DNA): TGTGCCACCAGTGATGACGACAGGGAGTCGTACTATGGCTACACCTTC. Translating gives CATSDDDRESYYGYTF.

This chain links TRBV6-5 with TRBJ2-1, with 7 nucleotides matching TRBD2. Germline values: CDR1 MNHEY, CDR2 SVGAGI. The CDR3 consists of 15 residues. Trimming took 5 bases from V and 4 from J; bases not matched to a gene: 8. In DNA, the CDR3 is TGTGCCAGCAGTCACGGGGGGACTACTTACAATGAGCAGTTCTTC. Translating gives CASSHGGTTYNEQFF.

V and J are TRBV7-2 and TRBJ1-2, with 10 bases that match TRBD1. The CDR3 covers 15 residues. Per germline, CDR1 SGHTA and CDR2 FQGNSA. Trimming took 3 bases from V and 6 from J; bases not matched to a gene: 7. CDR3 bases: TGTGCCAGCAGCTTGGGACAGGGGTTCGCTCATGGCTACACCTTC. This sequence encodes CASSLGQGFAHGYTF.

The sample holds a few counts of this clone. CDR3 in amino acids: CASSSVGAGYTF. The CDR3 DNA sequence: TGTGCCAGCAGCTCCGTGGGGGCGGGCTACACCTTC. The chain couples TRBV5-6 to TRBJ1-2, with TRBD1 as a possible D gene (6 bases). V was trimmed by 3 bases and J by 8 bases, leaving 11 bases between them. The CDR3 runs to 12 residues. The germline gives CDR1 SGHDT, CDR2 YYEEEE.

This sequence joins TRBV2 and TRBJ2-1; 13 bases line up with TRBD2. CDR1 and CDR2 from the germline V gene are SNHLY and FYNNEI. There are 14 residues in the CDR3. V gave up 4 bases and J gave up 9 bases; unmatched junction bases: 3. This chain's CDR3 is CASSAGLAGSEQFF. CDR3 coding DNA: TGTGCCAGCAGTGCGGGACTAGCGGGATCTGAGCAGTTCTTC.

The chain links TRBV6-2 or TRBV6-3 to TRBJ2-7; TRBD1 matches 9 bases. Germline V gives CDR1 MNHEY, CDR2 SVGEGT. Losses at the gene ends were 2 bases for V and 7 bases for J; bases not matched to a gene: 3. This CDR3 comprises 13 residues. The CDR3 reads CASSYRTGEEQYF. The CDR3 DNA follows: TGTGCCAGCAGTTACCGGACAGGGGAAGAGCAGTACTTC.

CDR3: CASSHNRGAYEQYF. CDR3 coding DNA: TGTGCCAGCAGCCACAACAGGGGGGCCTACGAGCAGTACTTC. This chain connects TRBV3-1 (or the pseudogene TRBV3-2) to TRBJ2-7; 8 nucleotides agree with TRBD1. The CDR3 loop spans 14 amino acids. CDR1 is LGHDT and CDR2 is YNNKEL in the germline V gene (reference sequence). Germline trimming cut 3 bases from V and 2 bases from J; bases unmatched to any gene: 3.

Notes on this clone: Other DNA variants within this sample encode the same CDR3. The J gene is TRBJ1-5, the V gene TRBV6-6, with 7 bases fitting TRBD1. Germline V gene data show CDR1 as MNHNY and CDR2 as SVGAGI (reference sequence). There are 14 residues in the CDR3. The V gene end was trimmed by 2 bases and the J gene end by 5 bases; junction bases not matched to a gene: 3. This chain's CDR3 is CASSYRDRDQPQHF. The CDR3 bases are TGTGCCAGCAGTTACCGAGACAGGGATCAGCCCCAGCATTTT.

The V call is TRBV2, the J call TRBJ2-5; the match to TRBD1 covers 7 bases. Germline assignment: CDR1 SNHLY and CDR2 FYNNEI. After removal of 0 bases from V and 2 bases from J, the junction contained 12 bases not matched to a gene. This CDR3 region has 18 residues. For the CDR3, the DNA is TGTGCCAGCAGTGAAGCCGCCCCGACAGGGCCCTTTCAAGAGACCCAGTACTTC. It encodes CASSEAAPTGPFQETQYF.

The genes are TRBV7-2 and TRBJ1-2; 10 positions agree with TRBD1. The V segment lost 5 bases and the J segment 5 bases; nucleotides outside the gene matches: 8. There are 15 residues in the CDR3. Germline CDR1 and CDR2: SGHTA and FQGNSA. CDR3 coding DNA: TGTGCCAGCAGCGCCCGACAGGGGGCTAGTTATGGCTACACCTTC. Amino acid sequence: CASSARQGASYGYTF.

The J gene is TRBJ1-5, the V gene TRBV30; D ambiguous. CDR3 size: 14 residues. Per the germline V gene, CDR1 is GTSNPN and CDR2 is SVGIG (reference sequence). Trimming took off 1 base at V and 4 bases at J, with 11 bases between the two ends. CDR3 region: CAWSAGTRNQPQHF. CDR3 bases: TGTGCCTGGAGTGCCGGTACGCGGAATCAGCCCCAGCATTTT.